The 21 T cell receptor beta chains in this list originate from one sample, sequenced in a study of CD8+ T cells in alopecia areata. RNA was extracted and reverse transcribed into cDNA as the sequencing template. Measured with immunoSEQ multiplex PCR; TCRdb has only the in-frame clones, and not every one. The data show around 110,000 clones, with none appearing a single time. The specimen was lesional skin. Source of these receptors: a C3H/HeJ mouse with alopecia areata. Strain MHC haplotype: H2-k.

This clone has only a few counts. Mouse names are used for the genes. The CDR3 end lies 4 residues beyond the end of the read and is filled in from the germline J gene. This sequence joins TRBV13-1 and TRBJ1-1, with D unresolved. V lost 9 bases and J lost 0, with 6 bases in between. CDR1 NSHNY and CDR2 SYGAGN come from the germline V gene. The length of the CDR3 is 11 residues. The CDR3: CAIQANTEVFF. CDR3 DNA, as far as it was read: TGTGCCATACAAGCAAACACA.

This clone was detected a few times. The genes are named according to mouse. The read is 4 residues too short to cover the CDR3 end, so that end is filled in from the germline J gene. This chain connects TRBV1 to TRBJ2-5; the match to TRBD1 covers 8 bases. The CDR3 has 15 amino acids. Germline V lookup: CDR1 NSQYPW, CDR2 LRSPGD (reference sequence). The J segment lost 1 base and the V segment lost 5 bases, leaving 5 bases of the junction unmatched. The CDR3 spells CTCSISGGDQDTQYF. The covered CDR3 bases are TGCACCTGCAGTATCTCAGGGGGCGACCAAGAC.

A note on this clone: Genes and germline come from the mouse. The sequence runs out 4 residues before the end of the CDR3; the remainder is reconstructed from the germline J gene. The gene calls are TRBV13-2 and TRBJ2-7; 7 bases are a match to TRBD2. The germline V gene has CDR1 NNHNN and CDR2 SYGAGS (reference sequence). The CDR3 consists of 14 residues. The CDR3 is CASGDAPGGYEQYF. The part of the CDR3 DNA that was read is TGTGCCAGCGGTGATGCGCCTGGGGGATAT.

This clone was detected a few times. The genes and germline here are from mouse. The read stops 4 residues short of the end of the CDR3; the missing end is completed from the germline J gene. The gene calls are TRBV13-3 and TRBJ2-3, with D possibly being TRBD1 (6 bases). The CDR3 is made up of 14 amino acids. Trimming stripped 0 bases from V and 4 bases from J, with 9 bases between. The germline CDR1 and CDR2 sequences are NNHDY and SYVADS. The CDR3 region is CASSDEGETETLYF. Partial CDR3 DNA: TGTGCCAGCAGTGATGAGGGGGAAACAGAA.

On this clone: Gene names and germline match the mouse. The missing CDR3 end, 4 residues past where the read stops, is filled in from the germline J gene. The V call is TRBV13-3, the J call TRBJ2-4; 14 nucleotides match TRBD2. Germline V gene sequence: CDR1 NNHDY, CDR2 SYVADS. The CDR3 is 15 residues long. With V trimmed by 5 bases and J by 3 bases, 2 bases remained unmatched. CDR3 amino acids: CASRGLGGRQNTLYF. CDR3 bases read: TGTGCCAGCAGGGGACTGGGGGGGCGACAAAAC.

On this clone: The genes are named according to mouse. The CDR3: CASSQVQGTEVFF. CDR3 bases read: TGTGCCAGCAGCCAAGTACAGGGGACA. The gene calls are TRBV5 and TRBJ1-1; 7 bases agree with TRBD1. The read halts 4 residues ahead of the CDR3 end, with the missing end drawn from the germline J gene. The CDR3 spans 13 residues. Germline CDR1 and CDR2: LGHNA and YNLKQL (reference sequence).

This clone was observed a handful of times. The genes are named according to mouse. Read coverage stops 4 residues before the CDR3 terminus; the germline J gene supplies the remainder. The chain employs TRBV13-1 and TRBJ2-7; TRBD2 matches 7 bases. The CDR3 has 13 residues. Germline lookup yields CDR1 NSHNY and CDR2 SYGAGN. This CDR3 is CASSVGGSYEQYF. CDR3 DNA (partial): TGTGCCAGCAGTGTTGGGGGGAGTTAT.

This clone was found a few times. These gene names are mouse names. The read falls 4 residues short of the CDR3 end, and the missing part is taken from the germline J gene. The chain is built from TRBV13-3 and TRBJ2-5; 10 nucleotides match TRBD2. Germline V gene data show CDR1 as NNHDY and CDR2 as SYVADS. The CDR3 extends over 15 amino acids. V lost 5 bases and J lost 1; bases outside the gene matches: 4. Partial CDR3 DNA: TGTGCCAGCAGCCTCGGGACTGGGGACCAAGAC. Amino acid sequence: CASSLGTGDQD. The full CDR3 sequence reads CASSLGTGDQDTQYF.

This clone has only a few counts. Each gene name is a mouse one. The CDR3 DNA, read in part, is TGTGCCAGCGGCGTGGCTGGGGGGGATGCT. Translating gives CASGVAGGDA. The entire CDR3 protein is CASGVAGGDAEQFF. This chain joins TRBV13-2 and TRBJ2-1; TRBD2 matches at 9 bases. Read coverage stops 4 residues before the CDR3 terminus; the germline J gene supplies the remainder. CDR1 NNHNN and CDR2 SYGAGS come from the germline V gene (reference sequence). The CDR3 loop spans 14 amino acids. The junction had 5 bases not matched to a gene; V was cut back by 5 bases and J by 5 bases.

Remarks on this clone: Any gene name here is a mouse gene name. The sequenced fragment ends 4 residues before the CDR3 boundary, so the rest is inferred from the germline J gene. The chain has TRBV19 and TRBJ2-1; TRBD2 aligns across 7 bases. V lost 5 bases to trimming and J lost 2 bases; unmatched junction nucleotides: 4. The germline V gene encodes CDR1 FNHDT and CDR2 SITEND (reference sequence). This CDR3 has 14 amino acids. The CDR3 bases that were read are TGTGCCAGCAGCCATGACTGGGACTATGCT. Translating it yields CASSHDWDYA. The whole CDR3 sequence reads CASSHDWDYAEQFF.

On this clone itself: Gene labels here are mouse ones. Read coverage stops 4 residues before the CDR3 terminus; the germline J gene supplies the remainder. The rearrangement links TRBV1 to TRBJ2-5; 9 bases agree with TRBD1. CDR3 length: 16 residues. Germline V lookup: CDR1 NSQYPW, CDR2 LRSPGD (reference sequence). The DNA read from the CDR3 is TGCACCTGCAGTGCAGATCTCACAGGGGGCGCCGAC. As protein: CTCSADLTGGAD. The entire CDR3 is CTCSADLTGGADTQYF.

On this clone itself: The gene names here belong to mouse. The read ends 4 residues shy of where the CDR3 ends; the end is completed using the germline J gene. The chain is built from TRBV19 and TRBJ1-4, with D hard to call. Trimming removed 1 base at V and 4 bases at J, with 11 bases between. This CDR3 spans 15 amino acids. Germline lookup yields CDR1 FNHDT and CDR2 SITEND (reference sequence). The CDR3 region is CASSIRRGLNERLFF. The CDR3 bases that were read are TGTGCCAGCAGTATACGGAGAGGACTCAACGAA.

For this clone: The gene names here belong to mouse. The read ends 4 residues shy of where the CDR3 ends; the end is completed using the germline J gene. V usage is TRBV1 and J usage is TRBJ2-1; 11 bases align to TRBD2. CDR1 is NSQYPW, CDR2 LRSPGD, per germline (reference sequence). The CDR3 contains 17 residues. The CDR3 DNA, read in part, is TGCACCTGCAGTGCAGATCCCGGACTGGGGGGCTGGGCT. Protein: CTCSADPGLGGWA. In full, the CDR3 is CTCSADPGLGGWAEQFF.

This clone appeared many times. The genes are named according to mouse. Coverage ceases 4 residues before the CDR3 finishes, and the germline J gene fills in the end. The chain joins TRBV13-3 to TRBJ2-1, with D perhaps matching TRBD1 (6 bases). V was trimmed by 6 bases and J by 2 bases, leaving 9 bases between them. Looked up from germline, CDR1 is NNHDY and CDR2 is SYVADS. CDR3 length equals 13 residues. CDR3 DNA (partial): TGTGCCAGCATGGACAGCCACTATGCT. Translation: CASMDSHYA. The complete CDR3 reads CASMDSHYAEQFF.

On this clone: Mouse gene names and germline throughout. The sequence runs out 4 residues before the end of the CDR3; the remainder is reconstructed from the germline J gene. This chain joins TRBV1 and TRBJ1-2; weak D call: TRBD1 (5 bases). V was trimmed by 0 bases and J by 3 bases, leaving 14 bases between them. CDR1 is NSQYPW, CDR2 LRSPGD, per germline (reference sequence). This CDR3 contains 16 residues. The CDR3 bases that were read are TGCACCTGCAGTGCAGATCCCCGGGGGGGGGACTCC. This translates into CTCSADPRGGDS. The full CDR3 reads CTCSADPRGGDSDYTF.

In its sample, this clone was seen a few times. The genes are named according to mouse. Sequencing ends 4 residues short of the CDR3 end; the germline J gene provides the rest. The J gene is TRBJ2-2, the V gene TRBV13-1; 10 nucleotides agree with TRBD1. Germline V gives CDR1 NSHNY, CDR2 SYGAGN. V lost 2 bases, J lost 2 bases, and 6 bases stayed unmatched. The CDR3 is 17 residues long. CDR3 DNA (partial): TGTGCCAGCAGTGAACCGGGACAGGGGCGGAACACCGGG. It codes for CASSEPGQGRNTG. The CDR3 reads in full as CASSEPGQGRNTGQLYF.

This clone has only a few counts. Mouse names are used for the genes. The sequence runs out 4 residues before the end of the CDR3; the remainder is reconstructed from the germline J gene. The rearrangement uses TRBV31 and TRBJ1-2; 7 bases match TRBD1. The CDR3 is 14 residues long. The germline V gene has CDR1 GKSSPN and CDR2 SITVG. The V and J ends lost 3 bases and 0 bases, in that order; junction bases with no gene match: 4. The sequenced CDR3 bases are TGTGCCTGGAGCCTTGGACAGGCAAACTCC. It codes for CAWSLGQANS. The full-length CDR3 reads as CAWSLGQANSDYTF.

Notes on this clone: Gene names follow the mouse nomenclature. The read comes to an end 4 residues before the CDR3 does, leaving the germline J gene to fill in the end. Distinct nucleotide sequences in the sample also encode this CDR3. The chain has TRBV31 and TRBJ2-5; TRBD2 agrees at 8 bases. The V gene's germline CDR1 is GKSSPN and CDR2 SITVG. The ends lost 2 bases at V and 3 bases at J; junction bases unmatched: 7. This CDR3 is built from 15 residues. This chain's CDR3 is CAWSLPGLGQDTQYF. The sequenced part of the CDR3 DNA is TGTGCCTGGAGTTTACCCGGACTGGGACAAGAC.

There are many counts of this clone. Gene labels here are mouse ones. The CDR3 sequence is CASSDGGDRIQDTQYF. CDR3 bases read: TGTGCCAGCAGTGATGGAGGGGACAGAATCCAAGAC. The chain couples TRBV13-3 to TRBJ2-5, with 7 bases aligning to TRBD1. The read gets to within 4 residues of the CDR3 end, and the germline J gene fills in the rest. CDR1 and CDR2 from the germline V gene are NNHDY and SYVADS. V shed 0 bases, J shed 2 bases, and the junction held 6 bases outside the gene matches. The length of the CDR3 is 16 residues.

A note on this clone: Germline and genes: mouse. The CDR3 end falls 4 residues outside the read, so it is completed with the germline J gene. The rearrangement links TRBV13-2 to TRBJ1-4; TRBD1 agrees at 7 bases. Germline CDR1 and CDR2: NNHNN and SYGAGS (reference sequence). The V gene end was trimmed by 1 base and the J gene end by 4 bases; junction bases not matched to a gene: 1. The CDR3 runs 14 residues. The covered CDR3 bases are TGTGCCAGCGGTGATAGGGACAGCAACGAA. Translated: CASGDRDSNE. The CDR3 in its entirety is CASGDRDSNERLFF.

This clone was detected a few times. Gene names follow the mouse nomenclature. Sequencing ends 4 residues short of the CDR3 end; the germline J gene provides the rest. The rearrangement joins TRBV13-3 to TRBJ1-1; TRBD1 matches 7 bases. The CDR3 runs to 14 residues. Germline values: CDR1 NNHDY, CDR2 SYVADS. The junction had 4 bases not matched to a gene; V was cut back by 5 bases and J by 0 bases. CDR3 DNA (partial): TGTGCCAGCAGCCTCAGGGGGTCAAACACA. It is translated as CASSLRGSNT. The entire CDR3 protein reads CASSLRGSNTEVFF.